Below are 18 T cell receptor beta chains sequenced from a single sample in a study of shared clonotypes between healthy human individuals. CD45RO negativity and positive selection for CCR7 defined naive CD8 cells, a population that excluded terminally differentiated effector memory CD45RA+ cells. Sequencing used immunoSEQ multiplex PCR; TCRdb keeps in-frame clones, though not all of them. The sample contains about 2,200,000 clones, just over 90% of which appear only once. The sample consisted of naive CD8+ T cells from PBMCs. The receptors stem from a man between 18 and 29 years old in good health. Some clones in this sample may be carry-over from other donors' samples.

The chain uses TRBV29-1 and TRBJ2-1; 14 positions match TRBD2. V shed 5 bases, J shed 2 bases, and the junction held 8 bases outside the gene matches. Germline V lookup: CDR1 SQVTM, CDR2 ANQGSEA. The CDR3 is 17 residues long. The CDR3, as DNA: TGCAGCGTTCTGGGGACTAGCGGGAGTCGCACCTACAATGAGCAGTTCTTC. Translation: CSVLGTSGSRTYNEQFF.

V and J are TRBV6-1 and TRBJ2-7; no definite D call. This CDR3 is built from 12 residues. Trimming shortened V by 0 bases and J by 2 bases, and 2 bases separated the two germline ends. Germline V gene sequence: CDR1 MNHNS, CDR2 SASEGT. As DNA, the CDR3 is TGTGCCAGCAGTGAAGCGACCTACGAGCAGTACTTC. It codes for CASSEATYEQYF.

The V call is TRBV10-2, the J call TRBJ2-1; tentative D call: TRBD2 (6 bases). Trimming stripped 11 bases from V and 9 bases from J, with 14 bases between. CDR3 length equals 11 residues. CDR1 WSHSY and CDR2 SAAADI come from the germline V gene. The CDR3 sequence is CAGGMGTEQFF. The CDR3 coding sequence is TGCGCCGGGGGGATGGGGACTGAGCAGTTCTTC.

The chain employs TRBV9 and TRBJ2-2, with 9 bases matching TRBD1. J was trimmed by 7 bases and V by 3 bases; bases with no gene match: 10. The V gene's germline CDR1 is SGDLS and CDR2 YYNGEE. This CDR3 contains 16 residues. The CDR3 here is CASSASGTGSGGELFF. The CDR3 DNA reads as TGTGCCAGCAGCGCATCCGGGACAGGGTCTGGCGGGGAGCTGTTTTTT.

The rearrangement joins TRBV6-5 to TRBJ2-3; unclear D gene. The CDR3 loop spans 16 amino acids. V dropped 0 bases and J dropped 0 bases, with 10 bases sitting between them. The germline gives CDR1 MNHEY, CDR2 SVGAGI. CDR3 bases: TGTGCCAGCAGTTACTCTGGGCAGGAGAGCACAGATACGCAGTATTTT. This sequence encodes CASSYSGQESTDTQYF.

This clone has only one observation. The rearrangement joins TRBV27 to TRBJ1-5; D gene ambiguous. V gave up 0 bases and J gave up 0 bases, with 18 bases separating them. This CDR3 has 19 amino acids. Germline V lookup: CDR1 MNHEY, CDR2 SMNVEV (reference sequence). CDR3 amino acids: CASSLSGFVQFDSNQPQHF. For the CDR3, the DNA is TGTGCCAGCAGTTTATCCGGGTTTGTGCAGTTCGATAGCAATCAGCCCCAGCATTTT.

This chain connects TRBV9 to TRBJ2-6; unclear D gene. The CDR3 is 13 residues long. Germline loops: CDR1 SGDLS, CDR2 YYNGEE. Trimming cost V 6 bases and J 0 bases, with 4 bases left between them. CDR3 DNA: TGTGCCAGCAAGGACTCTGGGGCCAACGTCCTGACTTTC. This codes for CASKDSGANVLTF. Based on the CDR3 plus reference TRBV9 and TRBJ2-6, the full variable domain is DSGVTQTPKHLITATGQRVTLRCSPRSGDLSVYWYQQSLDQGLQFLIQYYNGEERAKGNILERFSAQQFPDLHSELNLSSLELGDSALYFCASKDSGANVLTFGAGSRLTVL.

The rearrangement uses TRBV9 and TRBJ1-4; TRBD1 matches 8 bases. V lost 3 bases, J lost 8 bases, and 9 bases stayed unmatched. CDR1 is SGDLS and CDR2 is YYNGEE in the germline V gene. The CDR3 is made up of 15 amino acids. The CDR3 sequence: CASSARVDRDEKLFF. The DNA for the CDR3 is TGTGCCAGCAGCGCCCGAGTGGACAGGGACGAAAAACTGTTTTTT.

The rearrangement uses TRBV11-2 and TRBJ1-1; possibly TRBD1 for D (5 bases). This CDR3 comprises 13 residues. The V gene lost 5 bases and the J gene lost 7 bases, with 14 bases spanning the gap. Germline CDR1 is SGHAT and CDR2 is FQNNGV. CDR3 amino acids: CASSPWDGVEAFF. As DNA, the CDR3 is TGTGCCAGCAGCCCTTGGGACGGCGTTGAAGCTTTCTTT. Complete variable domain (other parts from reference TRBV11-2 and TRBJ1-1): EAGVAQSPRYKIIEKRQSVAFWCNPISGHATLYWYQQILGQGPKLLIQFQNNGVVDDSQLPKDRFSAERLKGVDSTLKIQPAKLEDSAVYLCASSPWDGVEAFFGQGTRLTVV.

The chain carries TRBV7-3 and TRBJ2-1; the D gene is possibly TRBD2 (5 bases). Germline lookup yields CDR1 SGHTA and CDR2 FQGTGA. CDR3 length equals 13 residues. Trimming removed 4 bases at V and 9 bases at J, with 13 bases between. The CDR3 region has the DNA TGTGCCAGCAGCTCGACCGGACTGGCTGAGCAGTTCTTC. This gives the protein CASSSTGLAEQFF.

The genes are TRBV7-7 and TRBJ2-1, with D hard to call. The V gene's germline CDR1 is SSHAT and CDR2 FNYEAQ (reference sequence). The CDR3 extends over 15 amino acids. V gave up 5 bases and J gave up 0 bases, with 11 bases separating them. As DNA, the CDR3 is TGTGCCAGCAGCCTTTACCTCAGCTCCTACAATGAGCAGTTCTTC. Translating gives CASSLYLSSYNEQFF.

CDR3 amino acids: CASSPRTGFSEQYF. CDR3 nucleotide sequence: TGTGCCAGCAGCCCGAGGACAGGTTTTTCCGAGCAGTACTTC. This rearrangement joins TRBV4-2 to TRBJ2-7; 7 bases map to TRBD1. The CDR3 totals 14 residues. V shed 4 bases and J 6 bases; nucleotides not matched to a gene: 9. Germline loops: CDR1 LGHNA, CDR2 YNFKEQ.

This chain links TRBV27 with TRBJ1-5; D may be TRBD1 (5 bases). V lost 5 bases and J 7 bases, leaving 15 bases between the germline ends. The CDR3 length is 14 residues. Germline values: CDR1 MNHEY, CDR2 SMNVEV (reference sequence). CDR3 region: CASSPGGGRQPQHF. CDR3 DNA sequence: TGTGCCAGCAGTCCGGGGGGAGGTCGACAGCCCCAGCATTTT.

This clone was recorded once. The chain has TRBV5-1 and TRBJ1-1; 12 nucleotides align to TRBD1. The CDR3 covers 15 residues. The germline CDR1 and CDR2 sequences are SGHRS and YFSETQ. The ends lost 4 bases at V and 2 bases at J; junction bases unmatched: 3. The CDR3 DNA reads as TGCGCCAGCAGCCGGGGGACAGGGGGCAACACTGAAGCTTTCTTT. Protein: CASSRGTGGNTEAFF.

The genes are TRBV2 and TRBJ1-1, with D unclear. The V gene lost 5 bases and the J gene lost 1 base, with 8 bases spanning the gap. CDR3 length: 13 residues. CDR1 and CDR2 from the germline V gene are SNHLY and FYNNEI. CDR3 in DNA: TGTGCCAGCAGTCCGTCGGAGAACACTGAAGCTTTCTTT. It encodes CASSPSENTEAFF. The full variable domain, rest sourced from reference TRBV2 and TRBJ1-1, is EPEVTQTPSHQVTQMGQEVILRCVPISNHLYFYWYRQILGQKVEFLVSFYNNEISEKSEIFDDQFSVERPDGSNFTLKIRSTKLEDSAMYFCASSPSENTEAFFGQGTRLTVV.

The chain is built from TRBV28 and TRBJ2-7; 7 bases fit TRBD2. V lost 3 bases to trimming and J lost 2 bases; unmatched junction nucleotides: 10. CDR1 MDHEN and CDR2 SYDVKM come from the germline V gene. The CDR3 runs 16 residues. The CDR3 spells CASSFRLGEGTYEQYF. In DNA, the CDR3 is TGTGCCAGCAGTTTCCGGCTAGGGGAGGGTACCTACGAGCAGTACTTC.

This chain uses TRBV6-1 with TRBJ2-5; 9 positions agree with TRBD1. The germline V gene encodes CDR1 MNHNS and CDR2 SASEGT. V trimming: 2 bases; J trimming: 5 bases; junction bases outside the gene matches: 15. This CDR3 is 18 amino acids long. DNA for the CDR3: TGTGCCAGCAGTGAACAGGGCTCCGGGACAGGGTGGGGGGAGACCCAGTACTTC. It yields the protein CASSEQGSGTGWGETQYF.

CDR3 DNA: TGTGCCAGCAGCTACCCCAGCATGAGCTCCTACAATGAGCAGTTCTTC. Its translation: CASSYPSMSSYNEQFF. This chain links TRBV13 with TRBJ2-1; D remains ambiguous. Trimming took off 4 bases at V and 0 bases at J, with 13 bases between the two ends. CDR1 is PRHDT, CDR2 FYEKMQ, per germline (reference sequence). This CDR3 is 16 amino acids long.